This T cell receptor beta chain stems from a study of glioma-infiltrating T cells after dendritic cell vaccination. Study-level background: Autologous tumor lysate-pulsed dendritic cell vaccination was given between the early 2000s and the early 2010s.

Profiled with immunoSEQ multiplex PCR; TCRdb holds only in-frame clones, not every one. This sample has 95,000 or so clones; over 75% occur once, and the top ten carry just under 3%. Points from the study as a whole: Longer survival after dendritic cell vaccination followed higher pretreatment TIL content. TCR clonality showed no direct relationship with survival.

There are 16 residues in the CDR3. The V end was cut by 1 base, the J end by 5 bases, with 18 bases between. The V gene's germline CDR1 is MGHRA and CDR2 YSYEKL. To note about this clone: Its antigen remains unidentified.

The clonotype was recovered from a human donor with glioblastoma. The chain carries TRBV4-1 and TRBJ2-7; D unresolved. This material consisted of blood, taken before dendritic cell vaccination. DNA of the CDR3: TGCGCCAGCAGCCAAGGACCGAGGAAGGCCGTTGACGAGCAGTACTTC. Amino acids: CASSQGPRKAVDEQYF.